This T cell receptor (beta chain) appears in the sequencing data of a study of T cell responses to AZD1222 COVID-19 vaccine. Study-level results: Seropositive status at baseline applied to only 5 to 7 AZD1222 recipients.

CDR3 length equals 15 residues. Per the germline V gene, CDR1 is SNHLY and CDR2 is FYNNEI. V was cut by 4 bases and J by 4 bases, with 16 bases left in between. This clone has more than one count but fewer than ten. Its antigen is currently unknown. Clones were read by immunoSEQ multiplex PCR, and TCRdb kept only the in-frame ones, dropping some. The table shows about 130,000 clones, with around 94% occurring only once. The gene calls are TRBV2 and TRBJ1-2, with D perhaps TRBD1 (5 bases). This receptor was identified in an adult in good health. The specimen comprised peripheral blood, sampled on day 0 of AZD1222 vaccination. The CDR3 DNA follows: TGTGCCAGCAGTGCCTTGGGGACGGAGTCCTATGGCTACACCTTC. Residues: CASSALGTESYGYTF.